Below are 14 T cell receptor beta chains sequenced from a single sample in a study of blood T cells in healthy people across ages. Through a sample-barcoded 5' primer and a J-beta primer mix, a second PCR was run for roughly 7 to 11 cycles. MiXCR, applied by TCRdb to the 5' RACE reads, yields one record per CDR3 protein. The profile shows over 1,300,000 distinct CDR3 sequences, roughly 60% of them singletons. The sample consisted of blood. Every receptor here comes from a man aged 18 to 35 in good health.

This chain joins TRBV2 and TRBJ2-7, with 7 positions matching TRBD2. This CDR3 contains 16 residues. The V and J ends lost 2 bases and 0 bases, in that order; junction bases with no gene match: 7. Germline V gives CDR1 SNHLY, CDR2 FYNNEI. CDR3 in amino acids: CASSEYGTISSYEQYF. DNA for the CDR3: TGTGCCAGCAGTGAATACGGGACTATAAGCTCCTACGAGCAGTACTTC.

The rearrangement links TRBV29-1 to TRBJ2-7, with 8 nucleotides matching TRBD2. There are 13 residues in the CDR3. With V trimmed by 6 bases and J by 0 bases, 4 bases remained unmatched. In germline, CDR1 is SQVTM, CDR2 ANQGSEA. In DNA form, the CDR3 reads TGCAGCGTCCAGCGGGAGAACTCCTACGAGCAGTACTTC. Translating it yields CSVQRENSYEQYF.

This clonotype has only a few counts. The chain uses TRBV29-1 and TRBJ2-7; weak D call: TRBD1 (6 bases). Germline loops: CDR1 SQVTM, CDR2 ANQGSEA. V lost 0 bases to trimming and J lost 6 bases, with 21 bases between them. There are 16 residues in the CDR3. DNA of the CDR3: TGCAGCGTTGAAGAGCCGCGGGCAGGGGAAAAGGGCGAGCAGTACTTC. Translation gives CSVEEPRAGEKGEQYF.

The rearrangement links TRBV11-1 to TRBJ2-1, with TRBD2 identical over 9 bases. The DNA end is a closer match to TRBJ2-7, so the J assignment may be wrong. In germline, CDR1 is SGHAT, CDR2 FQDESV (reference sequence). The CDR3 contains 22 residues. CDR3 sequence reads: CASSLVFLYDKTSGDLRNEQYF. The CDR3 DNA follows: TGTGCCAGCAGCTTAGTGTTTTTGTATGATAAGACTAGCGGAGATCTTAGGAACGAGCAGTACTTC.

In this sample, this clonotype turned up a few times. V gene TRBV4-1 combines with J gene TRBJ1-2, with a weak D call TRBD1 (5 bases). The CDR3 totals 16 residues. Trimming left V 7 bases short and J 7 bases short, with 25 bases between. Germline loops: CDR1 MGHRA, CDR2 YSYEKL. CDR3 in DNA: TGCGCCAGCACCCCGGGAGGGGCGTCAGTTATTGGTGGCTACACCTTC. Protein sequence: CASTPGGASVIGGYTF.

The rearrangement uses TRBV12-3 or TRBV12-4 and TRBJ1-4; the D gene is possibly TRBD1 (6 bases). The CDR3 loop spans 16 amino acids. The V gene lost 6 bases and the J gene lost 3 bases, with 17 bases spanning the gap. CDR3 sequence (DNA): TGTGCCAGCAGACCCTACCACGGGGGCCCTAATGAAAAACTGTTTTTT. This translates into CASRPYHGGPNEKLFF.

The genes are TRBV29-1 and TRBJ1-5; 8 nucleotides line up with TRBD1. The CDR3 is 13 amino acids. Germline CDR1 is SQVTM and CDR2 is ANQGSEA. Germline trimming cut 7 bases from V and 4 bases from J; bases unmatched to any gene: 6. The CDR3 spells CSARTGKNQPQHF. Written as DNA, the CDR3 is TGCAGCGCCCGGACAGGGAAGAATCAGCCCCAGCATTTT.

The V and J genes are TRBV7-9 and TRBJ2-6, with TRBD1 as a possible D gene (6 bases). CDR3 length: 17 residues. Germline CDR1 and CDR2: SEHNR and FQNEAQ (reference sequence). The V and J ends lost 0 bases and 2 bases respectively, with 11 bases between them. The CDR3 bases are TGTGCCAGCAGCTTAGCAGGTTCAGGGGCTGGGGCCAACGTCCTGACTTTC. Translated: CASSLAGSGAGANVLTF.

V is TRBV5-1 and J is TRBJ2-3; unclear D gene. V shed 2 bases and J shed 0 bases, with 10 bases lying between them. CDR3 size: 15 residues. CDR1 and CDR2 (germline): SGHRS, YFSETQ. The CDR3 nucleotides read TGCGCCAGCAGCTTCTCACCCTCTAGCACAGATACGCAGTATTTT. Its protein is CASSFSPSSTDTQYF.

There are a few counts of this clonotype. The chain combines TRBV10-3 with TRBJ1-5, with 8 bases that match TRBD1. After removal of 2 bases from V and 5 bases from J, the junction contained 2 bases not matched to a gene. CDR3 length equals 14 residues. CDR1 is ENHRY, CDR2 SYGVKD, per germline. The CDR3 nucleotides are TGTGCCATCAGTGAGGACAGGGGCGATCAGCCCCAGCATTTT. It specifies CAISEDRGDQPQHF.

The chain combines TRBV10-3 with TRBJ1-5, with D tentatively TRBD1 (5 bases). V lost 2 bases and J 0 bases, leaving 5 bases between the germline ends. This CDR3 is 14 amino acids long. Germline loops: CDR1 ENHRY, CDR2 SYGVKD. The CDR3 region is CAISEGASNQPQHF. The CDR3 DNA sequence: TGTGCCATCAGTGAGGGGGCTAGCAATCAGCCCCAGCATTTT.

The chain joins TRBV4-3 to TRBJ2-6; TRBD2 might be the D (6 bases). The V end was cut by 3 bases, the J end by 0 bases, with 15 bases between. CDR3 length: 18 residues. From germline, CDR1 is LGHNA and CDR2 YSLEER. The CDR3 here is CASSQEGSLSSGANVLTF. In DNA form, the CDR3 reads TGCGCCAGCAGCCAGGAGGGGAGTCTAAGCTCTGGGGCCAACGTCCTGACTTTC.

This sequence joins TRBV19 and TRBJ1-1; 9 nucleotides match TRBD1. Looked up from germline, CDR1 is LNHDA and CDR2 is SQIVND (reference sequence). V shed 6 bases, J shed 7 bases, and the junction held 3 bases outside the gene matches. CDR3 size: 12 residues. The CDR3 DNA sequence: TGTGCCAGTAGAAGGACAGGGGTTGAAGCTTTCTTT. Its protein product is CASRRTGVEAFF.

V gene TRBV20-1 combines with J gene TRBJ2-7; possibly TRBD1 for D (6 bases). CDR1 is DFQATT, CDR2 SNEGSKA, per germline (reference sequence). V shed 0 bases and J shed 2 bases, with 11 bases lying between them. The CDR3 spans 14 residues. CDR3 bases: TGCAGTGCTAGAGATCGGGACAAAACCTACGAGCAGTACTTC. Its translation is CSARDRDKTYEQYF.